This TCR beta chain was captured in a study of blood T cell repertoires in COVID-19. Overall study: Samples taken during acute and convalescent COVID-19 were collected in the United States, Italy and Spain. The analysed material was cDNA or gDNA that came from T cells, B-cell-depleted T cells, or PBMCs.

Authors' methods: For nucleated cells, counts were estimated from reference gene primer amplification. TCRdb's copy holds only in-frame clones and misses some; the assay was immunoSEQ multiplex PCR. V, J and clone size were drawn from that table, and D and trimming were deduced from the DNA. The table has roughly 160,000 clones, about 86% seen once; the top ten hold about 7.3%. After removal of 5 bases from V and 3 bases from J, the junction contained 9 bases not matched to a gene. Germline CDR1 SGHNT, CDR2 YENEEA. The CDR3 contains 16 residues. This clone was found a few times. The receptor comes from a man aged 50 to 59 with active or convalescent COVID-19. The specimen was peripheral blood. This chain joins TRBV11-3 and TRBJ2-1, with 8 bases matching TRBD2. The DNA of the CDR3 is TGTGCCAGCAGCCTCACCCCGGGAGGGGTCTACAATGAGCAGTTCTTC. This translates into CASSLTPGGVYNEQFF. Full variable domain (outside the CDR3, taken from reference TRBV11-3 and TRBJ2-1): EAGVVQSPRYKIIEKKQPVAFWCNPISGHNTLYWYLQNLGQGPELLIRYENEEAVDDSQLPKDRFSAERLKGVDSTLKIQPAELGDSAVYLCASSLTPGGVYNEQFFGPGTRLTVL.